A selection of T cell receptor beta chains follows, all from one sample in a study of early stage breast cancer tumors. The table came from immunoSEQ multiplex PCR; TCRdb's copy has only in-frame clones and leaves some out. The data show about 58,000 clones, about 83% seen once. Sequenced: blood. The receptors stem from a person in their thirties with breast cancer. Each CDR3 is given with its conserved first and last residue. The order of the fields is V gene, clone size, D gene, J gene, CDR3 protein, CDR3 DNA. D genes are given only for firm matches. The size of a clone is reported for some rows only, either as once, few or many, or as a class for expanded clones.

V gene: TRBV14; clone size: NA; D gene: NA; J gene: TRBJ1-2; CDR3 protein: CASSRGADYYGYTF; CDR3 DNA: TGTGCCAGCAGCCGAGGGGCTGATTACTATGGCTACACCTTC
V gene: TRBV4-3; clone size: NA; D gene: NA; J gene: TRBJ1-1; CDR3 protein: CASSPTGNTEAFF; CDR3 DNA: TGCGCCAGCAGCCCCACAGGGAACACTGAAGCTTTCTTT
V gene: TRBV7-9; clone size: NA; D gene: NA; J gene: TRBJ2-7; CDR3 protein: CASSSPGLRVPEQYF; CDR3 DNA: TGTGCCAGCAGCTCCCCCGGGCTTAGGGTCCCCGAGCAGTACTTC
V gene: TRBV4-2; clone size: NA; D gene: NA; J gene: TRBJ1-4; CDR3 protein: CASSQDGQENEKLFF; CDR3 DNA: TGTGCCAGCAGCCAAGATGGGCAAGAGAATGAAAAACTGTTTTTT
V gene: TRBV30; clone size: NA; D gene: NA; J gene: TRBJ1-3; CDR3 protein: CAWSDRLSGNTIYF; CDR3 DNA: TGTGCCTGGTCCGACAGGCTCTCTGGAAACACCATATATTTT
V gene: TRBV9; clone size: few; D gene: NA; J gene: TRBJ1-2; CDR3 protein: CASSVSLTVSNYGYTF; CDR3 DNA: TGTGCCAGCAGCGTTAGCCTGACAGTCTCTAACTATGGCTACACCTTC
V gene: TRBV11-2; clone size: NA; D gene: NA; J gene: TRBJ1-5; CDR3 protein: CASSLSSDQPQHF; CDR3 DNA: TGTGCCAGCAGCTTATCGTCAGATCAGCCCCAGCATTTT
V gene: TRBV4-3; clone size: few; D gene: NA; J gene: TRBJ2-6; CDR3 protein: CASGPDRGSGANVLTF; CDR3 DNA: TGCGCCAGCGGTCCTGACAGAGGCTCTGGGGCCAACGTCCTGACTTTC
V gene: TRBV7-9; clone size: few; D gene: NA; J gene: TRBJ1-2; CDR3 protein: CASSPDIWGYTF; CDR3 DNA: TGTGCCAGCAGCCCCGACATTTGGGGCTACACCTTC
V gene: TRBV18; clone size: NA; D gene: NA; J gene: TRBJ2-2; CDR3 protein: CASSPPWAGELFF; CDR3 DNA: TGTGCCAGCTCACCACCGTGGGCCGGGGAGCTGTTTTTT
V gene: TRBV6-9; clone size: NA; D gene: NA; J gene: TRBJ2-7; CDR3 protein: CASSYLPQGQTYEQYF; CDR3 DNA: TGTGCCAGCAGTTATCTTCCTCAGGGGCAGACCTACGAGCAGTACTTC
V gene: TRBV11-3; clone size: NA; D gene: TRBD1; J gene: TRBJ1-1; CDR3 protein: CASSYTYAYGQGGTEAFF; CDR3 DNA: TGTGCCAGCAGCTACACCTACGCCTACGGACAGGGGGGCACTGAAGCTTTCTTT
V gene: TRBV5-6; clone size: NA; D gene: NA; J gene: TRBJ2-7; CDR3 protein: CASSLGGGYYYEQYF; CDR3 DNA: TGTGCCAGCAGCTTGGGAGGGGGGTACTACTACGAGCAGTACTTC
V gene: TRBV5-4; clone size: NA; D gene: TRBD2; J gene: TRBJ2-3; CDR3 protein: CASNRAGITDTQYF; CDR3 DNA: TGTGCCAGCAACCGAGCGGGGATCACAGATACGCAGTATTTT
V gene: TRBV11-1; clone size: once; D gene: TRBD1; J gene: TRBJ2-2; CDR3 protein: CASSLPRDRAGTGELFF; CDR3 DNA: TGTGCCAGCAGCTTACCCCGGGACAGGGCAGGCACCGGGGAGCTGTTTTTT
V gene: TRBV6-5; clone size: once; D gene: TRBD2; J gene: TRBJ2-1; CDR3 protein: CASSKRTSGYNEQFF; CDR3 DNA: TGTGCCAGCAGTAAGAGGACTAGCGGCTACAATGAGCAGTTCTTC
V gene: TRBV7-2; clone size: NA; D gene: NA; J gene: TRBJ2-7; CDR3 protein: CASSRRRTGYEQYF; CDR3 DNA: TGTGCCAGCAGCCGTCGGCGTACAGGCTACGAGCAGTACTTC
V gene: TRBV19; clone size: NA; D gene: NA; J gene: TRBJ2-3; CDR3 protein: CASTVADTQYF; CDR3 DNA: TGTGCCAGTACAGTGGCAGATACGCAGTATTTT
V gene: TRBV10-1; clone size: NA; D gene: TRBD1; J gene: TRBJ2-3; CDR3 protein: CASSAGQRSTDTQYF; CDR3 DNA: TGCGCCAGCAGTGCGGGACAGAGGAGCACAGATACGCAGTATTTT
V gene: TRBV11-2; clone size: NA; D gene: TRBD2; J gene: TRBJ2-7; CDR3 protein: CASSSTTSGYEQYF; CDR3 DNA: TGTGCCAGCAGCTCGACGACTAGCGGTTACGAGCAGTACTTC
V gene: TRBV11-2; clone size: NA; D gene: TRBD1; J gene: TRBJ2-7; CDR3 protein: CASSSDRAEEQYF; CDR3 DNA: TGTGCCAGCAGCTCCGACAGGGCCGAAGAGCAGTACTTC
V gene: TRBV4-2; clone size: NA; D gene: TRBD1; J gene: TRBJ1-4; CDR3 protein: CASSQDRQGTDNEKLFF; CDR3 DNA: TGTGCCAGCAGCCAAGACCGACAGGGGACGGATAATGAAAAACTGTTTTTT
V gene: TRBV6-4; clone size: NA; D gene: NA; J gene: TRBJ2-5; CDR3 protein: CASSDSSSGQETQYF; CDR3 DNA: TGTGCCAGCAGTGACTCTAGTAGCGGCCAAGAGACCCAGTACTTC
V gene: TRBV7-8; clone size: NA; D gene: TRBD2; J gene: TRBJ2-1; CDR3 protein: CASSFGASGTYNEQFF; CDR3 DNA: TGTGCCAGCAGCTTCGGGGCTAGCGGGACTTACAATGAGCAGTTCTTC
V gene: TRBV6-5; clone size: NA; D gene: NA; J gene: TRBJ1-2; CDR3 protein: CASGGLPTYGYTF; CDR3 DNA: TGTGCCAGCGGGGGTCTCCCAACTTACGGCTACACCTTC
V gene: TRBV18; clone size: NA; D gene: TRBD1; J gene: TRBJ2-7; CDR3 protein: CASSPPVGTGVYEQYF; CDR3 DNA: TGTGCCAGCTCACCACCGGTCGGGACAGGGGTCTACGAGCAGTACTTC